This TCR beta chain is from a study of cytomegalovirus exposure and HLA in healthy donors. Across the whole study: Ancestry clustering placed around 80% of more than 350 genotyped donors in the Caucasian-associated cluster.

In regard to this clone: Its antigen is not known.

With V trimmed by 4 bases and J by 5 bases, 11 bases remained unmatched. CDR1 is SGHRS, CDR2 YFSETQ, per germline. The CDR3 totals 17 residues. The PCR made use of 60 Vbeta and 13 Jbeta primers. Generated by immunoSEQ multiplex PCR, the TCRdb table keeps only in-frame clones and is missing some. Of 130,000 to 150,000 clones listed, 84% are singletons. Regarding the study as a whole: With later analysis, a missense DCLRE1C variant became linked to TCR beta V- and J-gene trimming. A later examination showed that TCR association rates differed by HLA locus, with DRB1 most and HLA-C fewest. When a later analysis was performed, an Asian-associated ancestry cluster reportedly had fewer N-insertions than the 666-donor mean.

This TCR was sampled from a boy between 2 and 10 years old in good health and CMV-seronegative. Specimen: PBMCs. The genes are TRBV5-1 and TRBJ2-3; the match to TRBD2 covers 12 bases. The CDR3 here is CASSRETSGRAGDTQYF. CDR3 DNA: TGCGCCAGCAGCAGGGAGACTAGCGGGAGAGCGGGAGATACGCAGTATTTT.